The T cell receptor (beta chain) described here comes from a study of post-analysis software for immune sequencing data. Overall study findings and caveats: Batch-matched samples strongly co-clustered by F measure.

Presence of unique molecular identifiers characterized the TCR beta cDNA libraries. One entry per CDR3 protein results from TCRdb running MiXCR on the PCR reads. The sample gives approximately 570,000 distinct CDR3 sequences, about 40% of which show up once; under 2% is in the top ten. This clonotype was counted a single time. The antigen is undetermined. Sequenced material: blood. This TCR derives from a girl between 10 and 17 years old with multiple sclerosis.

The CDR3: CASSLEDSVDTQYF. The CDR3 DNA reads as TGCGCCAGCAGCTTGGAGGATAGTGTAGATACGCAGTATTTT. The chain combines TRBV5-1 with TRBJ2-3; no clear D. Trimming shortened V by 0 bases and J by 5 bases, and 10 bases separated the two germline ends. The germline V gene has CDR1 SGHRS and CDR2 YFSETQ. CDR3 length equals 14 residues.